What follows are 9 T cell receptor beta chains derived from one specimen sequenced in a study of T cell responses to AZD1222 COVID-19 vaccine. Data came from immunoSEQ multiplex PCR; TCRdb stores just in-frame clones and leaves some out. Of 150,000 or so clones in the sample, just over 90% were seen once. This material consisted of peripheral blood, taken on day 0 of AZD1222 vaccination. Receptors originate from an adult in good health.

V and J are TRBV24-1 and TRBJ2-3, with no clear D. Trimming cost V 0 bases and J 4 bases, with 7 bases left between them. Germline CDR1 reads KGHDR; CDR2 reads SFDVKD. The CDR3 totals 14 residues. The CDR3 region has the DNA TGTGCCACCAGTGATTTGTCAATGGCAGATACGCAGTATTTT. This sequence encodes CATSDLSMADTQYF.

The CDR3 is CAISDLYNEQFF. CDR3 sequence (DNA): TGTGCCATCAGTGATTTGTACAATGAGCAGTTCTTC. This chain joins TRBV10-3 and TRBJ2-1; D gene unclear. Germline CDR1 reads ENHRY; CDR2 reads SYGVKD. This CDR3 contains 12 residues. Trimming shortened V by 3 bases and J by 4 bases, and 4 bases separated the two germline ends.

This clone was seen more than once but under ten times. The V and J genes are TRBV3-1 (or the pseudogene TRBV3-2) and TRBJ1-1; a possible D gene is TRBD1 (5 bases). CDR1 and CDR2 from the germline V gene are LGHDT and YNNKEL (reference sequence). The length of the CDR3 is 17 residues. V lost 5 bases and J 4 bases, leaving 23 bases between the germline ends. CDR3 nucleotide sequence: TGTGCCAGCAGCGAAAAGAAGACGCAGGGTGGAGGCACTGAAGCTTTCTTT. It codes for CASSEKKTQGGGTEAFF.

This clone was found a few times. The chain links TRBV6-6 to TRBJ1-2, with D hard to call. Per the germline V gene, CDR1 is MNHNY and CDR2 is SVGAGI (reference sequence). Trimming took off 5 bases at V and 5 bases at J, with 21 bases between the two ends. The CDR3 loop spans 16 amino acids. The CDR3 loop is CASSRGSGIRYYGYTF. The CDR3 bases are TGTGCCAGCAGTCGAGGGAGCGGGATTCGGTATTATGGCTACACCTTC.

The genes are TRBV19 and TRBJ1-1, with D hard to call. The CDR3 contains 16 residues. V lost 3 bases, J lost 8 bases, and 22 bases lay in between. Germline V CDR1 and CDR2: LNHDA, SQIVND (reference sequence). The CDR3 DNA reads as TGTGCCAGTAGTATGGGAGTGTGGCCCTCAGGACGCGAAGCTTTCTTT. Protein: CASSMGVWPSGREAFF.

V is TRBV27 and J is TRBJ1-5; D gene ambiguous. From germline, CDR1 is MNHEY and CDR2 SMNVEV (reference sequence). Trimming pared 1 base from V and 4 bases from J, leaving 11 bases between. The length of the CDR3 is 15 residues. The CDR3 is CASSLYADWNQPQHF. The CDR3 region has the DNA TGTGCCAGCAGTTTATATGCAGACTGGAATCAGCCCCAGCATTTT.

J is TRBJ2-5 and V is TRBV11-3; D gene uncertain. The CDR3 covers 14 residues. Trimming took 1 base from V and 1 from J, leaving 7 bases between them. Germline CDR1 reads SGHNT; CDR2 reads YENEEA. CDR3 region: CASSLGLGQETQYF. Here the CDR3 DNA reads TGTGCCAGCAGCTTAGGTTTGGGCCAAGAGACCCAGTACTTC.

V is TRBV5-8 and J is TRBJ1-5; no firm D call. Per germline, CDR1 SGHTS and CDR2 YDEGEE. CDR3 length equals 13 residues. Trimming removed 2 bases from V and 5 bases from J, with 8 bases in between. CDR3: CASSFSLDQPQHF. For the CDR3, the DNA is TGTGCCAGCAGCTTCTCTTTGGATCAGCCCCAGCATTTT.

The chain uses TRBV30 and TRBJ1-6; D not certain. V lost 1 base to trimming and J lost 7 bases, with 8 bases between them. Germline CDR1 reads GTSNPN; CDR2 reads SVGIG (reference sequence). This CDR3 is built from 13 residues. For the CDR3, the DNA is TGTGCCTGGAGTGACAGACAAAATTCACCCCTCCACTTT. Its protein is CAWSDRQNSPLHF.